These T cell receptor beta chains were read from a single sample in a study of blood T cell repertoires in COVID-19. TCRdb's table, derived via immunoSEQ multiplex PCR, lists solely in-frame clones and lacks some. The table includes about 220,000 clones, 80% to 85% detected once. The sample comprised peripheral blood. These receptors came from an older woman with acute or convalescent COVID-19. Both conserved end residues are trimmed from each CDR3.

>TRBJ1-2|TRBV6-5
ASSRQGPYGYT
>TRBJ1-3|TRBV6-5
ASSPRGQGRNTIY
>TRBJ1-6|TRBV25-1
ASSSMDREDSPLH
>TRBJ1-1|TRBV25-1
ASSQENTEAF
>TRBJ2-7|TRBV28
ASSLQSGGHYEQY
>TRBJ2-3|TRBV4-2
ASSRNAGTSGTDTQY
>TRBJ1-1|TRBV7-2
ASSLRWGVGTEAF
>TRBJ1-1|TRBV3-1/TRBV3-2
ASSQGQGGTEAF
>TRBJ2-1|TRBV2
ASRALGGETYNEQF
>TRBJ1-4|TRBV6-6
ATGQGSNEKLF
>TRBJ1-6|TRBV9
ASSVLGTANSPLH
>TRBJ1-1|TRBV27
ASSSHRTGSTRMNTEAF
>TRBJ1-2|TRBV4-1
ASSQGTFSDYT
>TRBJ1-1|TRBV9
ASSKAPGHNTEAF
>TRBJ2-3|TRBV9
ASSVAPTGWNTQY
>TRBJ2-5|TRBV5-4
ASSRPSGDKETQY
>TRBJ1-3|TRBV9
ASSVEAGSGNTIY
>TRBJ2-5|TRBV5-1
ASSYGETQY
>TRBJ2-1|TRBV5-4
ASRRAAGANEQF
>TRBJ1-1|TRBV29-1
SVAWTGVTF
>TRBJ1-2|TRBV19
ASSKHPTNYGYT
>TRBJ1-2|TRBV30
AWSYQGDYGYT
>TRBJ2-7|TRBV6-2/TRBV6-3
ASSYSHSYEQY
>TRBJ1-1|TRBV5-1
ASSYSGGMNTEAF
>TRBJ1-4|TRBV5-4
ASSFGGKLF
>TRBJ2-7|TRBV9
ASSVGDRDKQY
>TRBJ1-3|TRBV6-6
ASRAGFGNTIY
>TRBJ1-1|TRBV19
ASSRDRTNTEAF
>TRBJ1-2|TRBV3-1/TRBV3-2
ASQGQEHGYGYT
>TRBJ1-1|TRBV6-5
ASSYRGEGVSTEAF
>TRBJ1-2|TRBV20-1
SATGGNGYT
>TRBJ1-3|TRBV5-1
ASSWTGGASGNTIY
>TRBJ1-2|TRBV19
ASSPLVELDYGYT
>TRBJ1-3|TRBV6-5
ASTPGQGNTIY
>TRBJ2-3|TRBV15
ATSTGTSTDTQY
>TRBJ1-1|TRBV5-6
ASSLGTGGAEAF
>TRBJ2-3|TRBV6-5
ASSLGGLVDTQY
>TRBJ1-2|TRBV28
ASTPRGGVGSNYGYT
>TRBJ2-5|TRBV4-1
ASSPSGLQETQY
>TRBJ2-3|TRBV7-2
ASSLARVGTDTQY
>TRBJ2-5|TRBV7-9
ASSLGGIETQY
>TRBJ1-4|TRBV11-1
ASSRRQGDNEKLF
>TRBJ2-3|TRBV5-1
ASSLNTDTQY
>TRBJ1-2|TRBV3-1/TRBV3-2
ASSRDKHYGYT
>TRBJ1-1|TRBV7-2
ASSAQGNTEAF
>TRBJ2-1|TRBV5-5
ASSSQGSGAYNEQF
>TRBJ1-5|TRBV23-1
ASSQFKDRNARLPQH
>TRBJ1-6|TRBV7-2
ASSLSYREESSPLH
>TRBJ2-1|TRBV9
ASSVLAGGHLGNEQF
>TRBJ1-5|TRBV6-6
ASSRQGGQPQH
>TRBJ1-1|TRBV5-6
ASSYREYTEAF
>TRBJ2-7|TRBV2
ASRPSVFDSYEQY
>TRBJ2-1|TRBV4-1
ASSQDLERGVPSYNEQF
>TRBJ2-7|TRBV28
ASSFGGGGSYEQY
>TRBJ1-4|TRBV9
ASSVGGQGTEKLF
>TRBJ1-2|TRBV4-3
ASSQQGVDYGYT
>TRBJ2-3|TRBV9
ASSQPLGRSTDTQY
>TRBJ2-7|TRBV3-1/TRBV3-2
ASSQVFSLGGPEYEQY
>TRBJ2-7|TRBV29-1
SVERDRGFEQY
>TRBJ2-2|TRBV4-2
ASSQDRGHGELF